Listed here are 29 T cell receptor beta chains from one sample, sequenced in a study of human T cells and chemical hapten exposure. Noted time point: patch test 2, 6 weeks after DPC sensitization. Described treatment: therapeutic diphenylcyclopropenone sensitization with weekly scalp DPC. One entry per CDR3 protein results from TCRdb running MiXCR on the RACE reads. The sample lists 40,000 to 45,000 distinct CDR3 sequences; about 9.8% were seen once. The sample was whole blood, taken in connection with sensitization to the hapten diphenylcyclopropenone (DPC). The source of these receptors is a middle-aged woman with alopecia areata. Some clones in this sample may be carry-over from other donors' samples.

This clonotype was seen ten or more times. The chain has TRBV6-2 or TRBV6-3 and TRBJ2-2; D is ambiguous. Germline V gene sequence: CDR1 MNHEY, CDR2 SVGEGT. V lost 6 bases and J 3 bases, leaving 5 bases between the germline ends. The CDR3 runs 12 residues. CDR3 protein: CASRSYTGELFF. The CDR3 coding sequence is TGTGCCAGCAGATCGTACACCGGGGAGCTGTTTTTT.

This clonotype appeared many times. This chain joins TRBV5-1 and TRBJ1-4; D not resolved. This CDR3 is built from 15 residues. Germline V gives CDR1 SGHRS, CDR2 YFSETQ. V lost 0 bases and J lost 6, with 12 bases in between. CDR3 sequence: CASSLVGRKDEKLFF. The CDR3, as DNA: TGCGCCAGCAGCTTGGTAGGCAGAAAGGATGAAAAACTGTTTTTT.

The table lists this clonotype with a few counts. The chain combines TRBV27 with TRBJ2-5, with D uncertain. Trimming pared 2 bases from V and 2 bases from J, leaving 6 bases between. The CDR3 spans 13 residues. Germline CDR1 MNHEY, CDR2 SMNVEV (reference sequence). The CDR3 protein is CASSLAVQETQYF. CDR3 in DNA: TGTGCCAGCAGTTTAGCGGTTCAAGAGACCCAGTACTTC.

V is TRBV5-1 and J is TRBJ1-4; maybe TRBD1 (5 bases). The CDR3 contains 15 residues. V was shortened by 4 bases and J by 3 bases, with 13 bases between the two germline ends. Germline lookup yields CDR1 SGHRS and CDR2 YFSETQ. CDR3 DNA sequence: TGCGCCAGCAGCAAACAAACAGGCCCTAATGAAAAACTGTTTTTT. Protein sequence: CASSKQTGPNEKLFF.

This clonotype was observed at least ten times. J is TRBJ2-2 and V is TRBV6-8; no reliable D call. The germline V gene encodes CDR1 MNHGY and CDR2 SAAAGT. The V end lost 7 bases, the J end lost 1 base, and 19 bases lay between the germline ends. The CDR3 covers 17 residues. CDR3 region: CASTSSARPKNTGELFF. DNA of the CDR3: TGTGCCAGCACTTCCTCGGCCAGGCCCAAGAACACCGGGGAGCTGTTTTTT.

A few counts support this clonotype. V and J are TRBV30 and TRBJ2-7, with D tentatively TRBD1 or TRBD2 (5 bases each). Trimming pared 7 bases from V and 4 bases from J, leaving 17 bases between. The CDR3 runs 13 residues. Germline values: CDR1 GTSNPN, CDR2 SVGIG (reference sequence). The CDR3 is CASTVLGEYEQYF. The CDR3 DNA follows: TGTGCCTCGACAGTTCTGGGGGAGTACGAGCAGTACTTC.

This clonotype has at least ten counts. V and J are TRBV7-9 and TRBJ2-3; no clear D gene. The CDR3 totals 11 residues. Germline V CDR1 and CDR2: SEHNR, FQNEAQ (reference sequence). The V and J ends lost 8 bases and 2 bases respectively, with 5 bases between them. CDR3 nucleotides: TGTGCCAGCGAGGACACAGATACGCAGTATTTT. It specifies CASEDTDTQYF.

The chain uses TRBV2 and TRBJ2-5; a possible D gene is TRBD2 (5 bases). V lost 4 bases and J 4 bases, leaving 13 bases between the germline ends. CDR3 size: 14 residues. Germline loops: CDR1 SNHLY, CDR2 FYNNEI. In DNA form, the CDR3 reads TGTGCCAGCAGTGTACTAGTTGGGCGAGAGACCCAGTACTTC. Protein: CASSVLVGRETQYF.

In this sample, this clonotype turned up many times. The V call is TRBV2, the J call TRBJ1-5; tentatively, D is TRBD1 (6 bases). This CDR3 region has 14 residues. V was cut by 2 bases and J by 3 bases, with 8 bases left in between. Per germline, CDR1 SNHLY and CDR2 FYNNEI. In DNA form, the CDR3 reads TGTGCCAGCAGTGAAACAGGGTTCAATCAGCCCCAGCATTTT. It translates to CASSETGFNQPQHF. Variable domain in full (rest from reference TRBV2 and TRBJ1-5): EPEVTQTPSHQVTQMGQEVILRCVPISNHLYFYWYRQILGQKVEFLVSFYNNEISEKSEIFDDQFSVERPDGSNFTLKIRSTKLEDSAMYFCASSETGFNQPQHFGDGTRLSIL.

This clonotype was picked up many times. The chain recombines TRBV11-2 with TRBJ2-1, with D perhaps being TRBD1 or TRBD2 (5 bases each). CDR3 size: 16 residues. Trimming cost V 0 bases and J 7 bases, with 16 bases left between them. Per germline, CDR1 SGHAT and CDR2 FQNNGV. For the CDR3, the DNA is TGTGCCAGCAGCTTAGACAGTTGGGGGTCTGGGAATGAGCAGTTCTTC. This gives the protein CASSLDSWGSGNEQFF.

V usage is TRBV6-6 and J usage is TRBJ1-5, with D unresolved. CDR3 length equals 16 residues. V lost 8 bases, J lost 1 base, and 18 bases lay in between. Germline assignment: CDR1 MNHNY and CDR2 SVGAGI (reference sequence). This CDR3 reads CASSAWGGSSNQPQHF. In DNA, the CDR3 is TGTGCCAGCTCCGCATGGGGAGGGAGCAGCAATCAGCCCCAGCATTTT.

This rearrangement joins TRBV4-1 to TRBJ1-2, with a tentative D call TRBD1 (6 bases). Trimming took off 0 bases at V and 2 bases at J, with 10 bases between the two ends. This CDR3 spans 15 amino acids. Germline V gene lookup returns CDR1 MGHRA and CDR2 YSYEKL. CDR3 DNA sequence: TGCGCCAGCAGCCAAGAAACAGGGAGGAACTATGGCTACACCTTC. It codes for CASSQETGRNYGYTF.

This clonotype was counted at least ten times. The gene calls are TRBV29-1 and TRBJ2-5; D remains ambiguous. CDR1 SQVTM and CDR2 ANQGSEA come from the germline V gene. Trimming took off 3 bases at V and 4 bases at J, with 9 bases between the two ends. This CDR3 is 12 amino acids long. CDR3 in amino acids: CSVESRTETQYF. As DNA, the CDR3 is TGCAGCGTTGAGTCTCGGACAGAGACCCAGTACTTC.

This clonotype was counted many times. The chain joins TRBV15 to TRBJ2-3; tentative D call: TRBD1 (6 bases). In germline, CDR1 is LNHNV, CDR2 YYDKDF (reference sequence). CDR3 length equals 14 residues. The V and J ends lost 5 bases and 2 bases respectively, with 11 bases between them. The CDR3 DNA reads TGTGCCACCAGCGCGACAGGTCACACAGATACGCAGTATTTT. Translating it yields CATSATGHTDTQYF.

This chain connects TRBV5-6 to TRBJ2-1, with unresolved D. V lost 0 bases to trimming and J lost 3 bases, with 10 bases between them. Germline CDR1 SGHDT, CDR2 YYEEEE. The CDR3 has 15 amino acids. In nucleotides, the CDR3 is TGTGCCAGCAGCTTGGTAGGCAACTTCTACAATGAGCAGTTCTTC. It encodes CASSLVGNFYNEQFF.

This clonotype was observed at least ten times. The V gene is TRBV4-1, the J gene TRBJ2-1, with 9 bases identical to TRBD2. The germline V gene has CDR1 MGHRA and CDR2 YSYEKL. The length of the CDR3 is 16 residues. With 5 bases clipped from V and 6 bases from J, the junction kept 11 bases outside the gene matches. The CDR3 sequence is CASSSPGTSSRNEQFF. In DNA form, the CDR3 reads TGCGCCAGCAGCTCCCCCGGGACTAGCTCGCGCAATGAGCAGTTCTTC.

This clonotype has a handful of counts. The rearrangement uses TRBV7-9 and TRBJ1-2; 9 bases match TRBD1. V gave up 1 base and J gave up 5 bases; unmatched junction bases: 5. Germline-derived CDR1 and CDR2 are SEHNR and FQNEAQ (reference sequence). There are 15 residues in the CDR3. The CDR3 loop is CASSLDRDRVYGYTF. In nucleotides, the CDR3 is TGTGCCAGCAGCTTAGACCGGGACAGGGTTTATGGCTACACCTTC.

This chain joins TRBV7-6 and TRBJ2-4, with no clear D. The CDR3 is 12 residues long. Germline-derived CDR1 and CDR2 are SGHVS and FNYEAQ. Trimming took off 1 base at V and 5 bases at J, with 3 bases between the two ends. The CDR3 loop reads CASSLGQNIQYF. The CDR3 DNA follows: TGTGCCAGCAGCTTAGGTCAAAACATTCAGTACTTC.

This clonotype has ten or more counts. The chain recombines TRBV20-1 with TRBJ1-5, with D possibly matching TRBD1 (5 bases). V was shortened by 2 bases and J by 5 bases, with 13 bases between the two germline ends. Germline V gene data show CDR1 as DFQATT and CDR2 as SNEGSKA (reference sequence). The CDR3 totals 14 residues. The CDR3 sequence is CSARQGTAYQPQHF. As DNA, the CDR3 is TGCAGTGCTAGACAAGGGACCGCATATCAGCCCCAGCATTTT.

This clonotype was seen many times. The rearrangement uses TRBV12-3 or TRBV12-4 and TRBJ2-7, with no clear D. Trimming took 3 bases from V and 0 from J, leaving 12 bases between them. The CDR3 length is 15 residues. CDR3 amino acids: CASSLYGSLSYEQYF. The CDR3 bases are TGTGCCAGCAGTTTGTACGGCAGCCTCTCCTACGAGCAGTACTTC.

This clonotype was seen many times. The CDR3: CSARARGTSGEYF. CDR3 DNA: TGCAGTGCTAGGGCGCGGGGCACTTCAGGGGAGTACTTC. The chain uses TRBV20-1 and TRBJ2-7; the D gene could be TRBD1 or TRBD2 (6 bases each). CDR3 size: 13 residues. Germline assignment: CDR1 DFQATT and CDR2 SNEGSKA (reference sequence). V lost 3 bases to trimming and J lost 11 bases, with 20 bases between them.

This clonotype has only a few counts. This sequence joins TRBV3-1 and TRBJ2-2; D is undetermined. The germline gives CDR1 LGHDT, CDR2 YNNKEL (reference sequence). This CDR3 spans 13 amino acids. The V and J ends lost 7 bases and 5 bases respectively, with 11 bases between them. CDR3 sequence (DNA): TGTGCCAGCAACGCAGTGGAGACCGGGGAGCTGTTTTTT. It is translated as CASNAVETGELFF.

This clonotype came up many times. The V call is TRBV6-1, the J call TRBJ2-2; 8 bases agree with TRBD1. With V trimmed by 7 bases and J by 6 bases, 4 bases remained unmatched. The CDR3 has 13 residues. Germline values: CDR1 MNHNS, CDR2 SASEGT. The CDR3 DNA follows: TGTGCCAGCAAGACAGGGGAGGCCGGGGAGCTGTTTTTT. It codes for CASKTGEAGELFF.

This clonotype was seen repeatedly, ten times or more. The chain links TRBV11-2 to TRBJ2-7, with D possibly being TRBD1 (5 bases). V gave up 5 bases and J gave up 1 base, with 9 bases separating them. Germline V CDR1 and CDR2: SGHAT, FQNNGV. The CDR3 spans 13 residues. The CDR3: CASSPGFSYEQYF. DNA of the CDR3: TGTGCCAGCAGCCCAGGGTTTTCCTACGAGCAGTACTTC.

This clonotype was detected ten times or more. The chain combines TRBV20-1 with TRBJ1-5, with D perhaps TRBD1 (5 bases). CDR1 is DFQATT and CDR2 is SNEGSKA in the germline V gene (reference sequence). The germline V and J ends were trimmed by 2 bases and 2 bases, with 13 bases remaining between them. The CDR3 covers 15 residues. The CDR3, as DNA: TGCAGTGCTAGAAAGTGGGGGGAGGGCAATCAGCCCCAGCATTTT. Translation: CSARKWGEGNQPQHF.

This clonotype was recorded at least ten times. The rearrangement links TRBV4-1 to TRBJ1-6; no definite D call. CDR3 size: 14 residues. Between the trimmed V and J ends, which lost 3 bases and 1 base, there was a span of 4 bases. CDR1 and CDR2 (germline): MGHRA, YSYEKL. The CDR3 spells CASSQGSYNSPLHF. The DNA of the CDR3 is TGCGCCAGCAGCCAGGGATCCTATAATTCACCCCTCCACTTT.

The V and J genes are TRBV28 and TRBJ2-5, with D perhaps being TRBD1 or TRBD2 (5 bases each). This CDR3 spans 13 amino acids. V dropped 6 bases and J dropped 5 bases, with 13 bases sitting between them. Germline values: CDR1 MDHEN, CDR2 SYDVKM. CDR3: CASSRDRGETQYF. DNA for the CDR3: TGTGCCAGCAGCCGCGACAGAGGGGAGACCCAGTACTTC.

There are many counts of this clonotype. V and J are TRBV12-3 or TRBV12-4 and TRBJ1-5; D is uncertain. V was clipped by 1 base and J by 2 bases, with 15 bases between them. The CDR3 totals 17 residues. For the CDR3, the DNA is TGTGCCAGCAGTTTAGGGGTAGGCCCAAGGGGCAATCAGCCCCAGCATTTT. Translation gives CASSLGVGPRGNQPQHF.

This clonotype was detected ten times or more. V and J are TRBV28 and TRBJ2-7; D is unclear. This CDR3 is built from 15 residues. Germline-derived CDR1 and CDR2 are MDHEN and SYDVKM. V was pared by 6 bases and J by 2 bases, with 17 bases between. Written as DNA, the CDR3 is TGTGCCAGCAGCCGCATTGGAATCGAGCCCTACGAGCAGTACTTC. Translation gives CASSRIGIEPYEQYF.